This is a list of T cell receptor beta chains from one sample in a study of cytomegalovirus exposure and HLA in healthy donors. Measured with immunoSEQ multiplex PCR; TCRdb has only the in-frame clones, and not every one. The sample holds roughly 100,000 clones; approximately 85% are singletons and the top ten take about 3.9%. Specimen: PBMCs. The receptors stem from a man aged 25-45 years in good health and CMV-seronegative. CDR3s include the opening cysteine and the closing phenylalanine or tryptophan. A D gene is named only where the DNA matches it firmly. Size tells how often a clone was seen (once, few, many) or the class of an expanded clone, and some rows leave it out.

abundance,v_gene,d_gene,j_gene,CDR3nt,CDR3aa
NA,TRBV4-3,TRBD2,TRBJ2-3,TGCGCCAGCAGCCAAGAGCTAGCGGGAGTTTTAGATACGCAGTATTTT,CASSQELAGVLDTQYF
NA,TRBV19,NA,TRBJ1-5,TGTGCCAGTAGTATAGCCCGGTATAGCAATCAGCCCCAGCATTTT,CASSIARYSNQPQHF
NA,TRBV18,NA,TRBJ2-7,TGTGCCAGCTCATCGGGGACATTCTACGAGCAGTACTTC,CASSSGTFYEQYF
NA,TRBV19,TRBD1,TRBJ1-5,TGTGCCAGTAGTATAGATAGGGGGCTTCAAGATCAGCCCCAGCATTTT,CASSIDRGLQDQPQHF
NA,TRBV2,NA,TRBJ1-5,TGTGCCAGCAGTACAGGGTTGGATCAGCCCCAGCATTTT,CASSTGLDQPQHF
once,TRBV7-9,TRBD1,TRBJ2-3,TGTGCCGGCGGACAGGGTGCAGATACGCAGTATTTT,CAGGQGADTQYF
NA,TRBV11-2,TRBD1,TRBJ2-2,TGTGCCAGCAGCTTAGAGGGACAGGGGCGCACCGGGGAGCTGTTTTTT,CASSLEGQGRTGELFF
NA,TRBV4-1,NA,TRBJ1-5,TGCGCCAGCAGCCAATCGGGCAATCAGCCCCAGCATTTT,CASSQSGNQPQHF
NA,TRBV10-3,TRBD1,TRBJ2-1,TGTGCCGTAGGCATGAGAGACAGGGCTAAAGATGAGCAGTTCTTC,CAVGMRDRAKDEQFF
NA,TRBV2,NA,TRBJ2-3,TGTGCCAGCAGTGGGGGACTCCGCACAGATACGCAGTATTTT,CASSGGLRTDTQYF
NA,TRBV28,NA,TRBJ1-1,TGTGCCGGGAGGGCGGCTGACTTCACTGAAGCTTTCTTT,CAGRAADFTEAFF
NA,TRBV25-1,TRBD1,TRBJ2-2,TGTGCCAGCAGTGTTTACAGACAGGGGGCGCATGGCACCGGGGAGCTGTTTTTT,CASSVYRQGAHGTGELFF
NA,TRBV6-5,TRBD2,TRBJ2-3,TGTGCCAGCTGGTCAGCGGGAACTAGCACAGATACGCAGTATTTT,CASWSAGTSTDTQYF
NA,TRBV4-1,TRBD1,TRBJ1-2,TGCGCCAGCAGCCAAGTTCAGGGACAGGGGCGATATGGCTACACCTTC,CASSQVQGQGRYGYTF
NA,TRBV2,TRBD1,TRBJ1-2,TGTGCCAGCAGTGCGAGACAGGGGGCAGACGGTGGCTACACCTTC,CASSARQGADGGYTF
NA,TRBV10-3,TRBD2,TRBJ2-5,TGTGCCATCAGTCGAACTAGCGGGGGCGAGAAGACCCAGTACTTC,CAISRTSGGEKTQYF
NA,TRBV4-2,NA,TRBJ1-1,TGTGCCAGCAGCCAAGGGCTACGGGTAGACTCTGAAGCTTTCTTT,CASSQGLRVDSEAFF
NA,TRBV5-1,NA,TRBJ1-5,TGCGCCAGCAGCGTTACAGGGTCTGGGCCCCAGCATTTT,CASSVTGSGPQHF
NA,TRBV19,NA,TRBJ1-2,TGTGCCAGTACCCCTCGGAGCTATGGCTACACCTTC,CASTPRSYGYTF
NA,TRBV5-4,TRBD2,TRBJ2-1,TGTGCCAGCAGCTTGGCCCAAAGCGGGAGGACCTACAATGAGCAGTTCTTC,CASSLAQSGRTYNEQFF
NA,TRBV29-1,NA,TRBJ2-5,TGCAGCGTTGAACTCCTGAGACAGACCCGGTACTTC,CSVELLRQTRYF
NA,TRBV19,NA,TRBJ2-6,TGTGCCAGTACCCCCGGCGGATCATTCTCTGGGGCCAACGTCCTGACTTTC,CASTPGGSFSGANVLTF
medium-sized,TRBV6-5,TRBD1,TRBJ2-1,TGTGCCAGCAGTCCAGGGACAGAGGGCAATGAGCAGTTCTTC,CASSPGTEGNEQFF
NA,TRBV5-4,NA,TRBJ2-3,TGTGCCAGCAGCTTGCGGGTTGGCGCGAGCACAGATACGCAGTATTTT,CASSLRVGASTDTQYF
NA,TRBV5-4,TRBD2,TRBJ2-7,TGTGCCAGCAGCCTGCCGGGACTAGCGGATACAATGACGTCCTACGAGCAGTACTTC,CASSLPGLADTMTSYEQYF
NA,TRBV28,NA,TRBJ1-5,TGTGCCAGCAGTTTGGCTGTTCGCAATCAGCCCCAGCATTTT,CASSLAVRNQPQHF
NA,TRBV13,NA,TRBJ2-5,TGTGCCAGCAGCGAATCCGTGAGGTCGACCCAGTACTTC,CASSESVRSTQYF
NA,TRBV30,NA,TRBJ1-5,TGTGCCTGGAGTGTGGCGGGGTTGGGCGGTTGCAATCAGCCCCAGCATTTT,CAWSVAGLGGCNQPQHF
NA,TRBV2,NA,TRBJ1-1,TGTGCCAGCAGACACCCGAACACTGAAGCTTTCTTT,CASRHPNTEAFF
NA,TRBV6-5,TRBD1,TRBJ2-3,TGTGCCAGCAGCTCGGACAGGGGGCTGGATACGCAGTATTTT,CASSSDRGLDTQYF
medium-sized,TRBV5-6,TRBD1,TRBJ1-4,TGTGCCAGCAGCTCCGGACAGGGATGGGTTGAAAAACTGTTTTTT,CASSSGQGWVEKLFF
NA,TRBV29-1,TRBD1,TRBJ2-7,TGCAGCGTTTTCGGGACAGGGCTCTCCTACGAGCAGTACTTC,CSVFGTGLSYEQYF
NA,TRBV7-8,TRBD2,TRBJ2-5,TGTGCCAGCAGCCCCCCACGGGGGGTGCCCCCACCCGGGGAGACCCAGTACTTC,CASSPPRGVPPPGETQYF
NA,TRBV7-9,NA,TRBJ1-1,TGTGCCAGCAGCGGGTTGGGGGGAGAAGCTTTCTTT,CASSGLGGEAFF
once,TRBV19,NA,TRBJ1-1,TGTGCCAGTAGTTACTCCCCGGGGGACACTGAAGCTTTCTTT,CASSYSPGDTEAFF
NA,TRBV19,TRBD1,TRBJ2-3,TGTGCCAGTAGGGGGGGCAGGGGGCTTTTGGATACGCAGTATTTT,CASRGGRGLLDTQYF
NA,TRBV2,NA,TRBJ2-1,TGTGCCAGCAGTGAAGCGCGGACTGATCAAAATGAGCAGTTCTTC,CASSEARTDQNEQFF
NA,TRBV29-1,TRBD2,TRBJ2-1,TGCAGCGTTGTGGGCGGGAGGGGTAGTTACAATGAGCAGTTCTTC,CSVVGGRGSYNEQFF
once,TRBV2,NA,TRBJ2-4,TGTGCCAGCAAGAGTCAGGGTGCTCCCAAAAACATTCAGTACTTC,CASKSQGAPKNIQYF
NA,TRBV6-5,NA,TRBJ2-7,TGTGCCAGCAGTTACCGGGTCGTAGCCTCCTCGGAGGAGCAGTACTTC,CASSYRVVASSEEQYF
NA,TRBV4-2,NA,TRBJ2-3,TGTGCCAGCAGCCAAGTATGGGCTCCAGGGGAGAGCACAGATACGCAGTATTTT,CASSQVWAPGESTDTQYF
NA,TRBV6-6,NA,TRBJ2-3,TGTGCCAGCAGTTACTCGCACAGGGTAGAAGATACGCAGTATTTT,CASSYSHRVEDTQYF
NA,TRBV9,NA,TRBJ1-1,TGTGCCAGCAGCGTAGTAGCCATGAACACTGAAGCTTTCTTT,CASSVVAMNTEAFF
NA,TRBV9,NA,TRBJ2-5,TGTGCCAGCAGCGTTAGTTCTGGAGGGCGTTTCCAAGAGACCCAGTACTTC,CASSVSSGGRFQETQYF
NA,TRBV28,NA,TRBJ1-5,TGTGCCAGCAGCACAGGGTCGATGGCTCAGCCCCAGCATTTT,CASSTGSMAQPQHF